Below are 24 T cell receptor beta chains sequenced from a single sample in a study of blood T cell repertoires in COVID-19 (dated by TCRdb to between 2020 and 2021). The library was built by means of the immunoSEQ multiplex PCR assay. TCRdb holds this immuneACCESS table with in-frame rearrangements only. Some clones are missing; in checked studies, unresolved V genes explain under half, and the rest has no known cause. The sample records a few hundred thousand clones, 80% to 90% of which are singletons. 2.4% of the sample is in the top ten clones. The material sequenced was PBMCs or T cells enriched from blood (not recorded which). The source is a woman in her late teens or twenties who had recovered from COVID-19.

J is TRBJ1-2 and V is TRBV5-6; 7 bases map to TRBD1. V lost 0 bases to trimming and J lost 8 bases; unmatched junction nucleotides: 13. The CDR3 runs 16 residues. Germline CDR1 and CDR2: SGHDT and YYEEEE. CDR3 in amino acids: CASSLAGTAFAGGYTF. CDR3 nucleotides: TGTGCCAGCAGCTTGGCCGGGACAGCGTTCGCTGGGGGCTACACCTTC.

J is TRBJ2-7 and V is TRBV28, with D possibly matching TRBD2 (5 bases). CDR1 and CDR2 (germline): MDHEN, SYDVKM. CDR3 length equals 15 residues. The V and J ends lost 3 bases and 7 bases respectively, with 19 bases between them. Here the CDR3 reads CASSFGSGVPREQYF. CDR3 nucleotides: TGTGCCAGCAGTTTCGGCTCCGGGGTTCCGAGAGAGCAGTACTTC.

This clone came up a few times. CDR3 nucleotide sequence: TGTGCCAGCAGCGCCGTGCAGGCTAACTATGGCTACACCTTC. Translated, it gives CASSAVQANYGYTF. The rearrangement uses TRBV11-1 and TRBJ1-2; the D is unclear. The V end was cut by 5 bases, the J end by 0 bases, with 10 bases between. The V gene's germline CDR1 is SGHAT and CDR2 FQDESV (reference sequence). The CDR3 consists of 14 residues. Variable domain in full (rest from reference TRBV11-1 and TRBJ1-2): EAEVAQSPRYKITEKSQAVAFWCDPISGHATLYWYRQILGQGPELLVQFQDESVVDDSQLPKDRFSAERLKGVDSTLKIQPAELGDSAMYLCASSAVQANYGYTFGSGTRLTVV.

The gene calls are TRBV6-1 and TRBJ1-3; perhaps TRBD1 as D (5 bases). Trimming took 2 bases from V and 0 from J, leaving 8 bases between them. The CDR3 extends over 15 amino acids. CDR1 and CDR2 from the germline V gene are MNHNS and SASEGT. The CDR3: CASSESGGSGNTIYF. For the CDR3, the DNA is TGTGCCAGCAGTGAATCGGGGGGCTCTGGAAACACCATATATTTT.

The J gene is TRBJ2-5, the V gene TRBV5-1; tentative D call: TRBD2 (5 bases). This CDR3 region has 14 residues. The V end was cut by 0 bases, the J end by 4 bases, with 10 bases between. In germline, CDR1 is SGHRS, CDR2 YFSETQ. CDR3 nucleotides: TGCGCCAGCAGCTTGGAATCCCGGGGAGAGACCCAGTACTTC. Residues: CASSLESRGETQYF.

The chain couples TRBV27 to TRBJ1-2; D call uncertain. The CDR3 is 15 amino acids. Germline V gene data show CDR1 as MNHEY and CDR2 as SMNVEV (reference sequence). V was pared by 2 bases and J by 0 bases, with 10 bases between. The CDR3 coding sequence is TGTGCCAGCAGTTTAAACGGAGATTCTAACTATGGCTACACCTTC. Protein: CASSLNGDSNYGYTF.

The CDR3 DNA reads as TGTGCCAGCTCACCACCTTCAGGCCAGCCCGGCTCCTACGAGCAGTACTTC. It encodes CASSPPSGQPGSYEQYF. The chain couples TRBV18 to TRBJ2-7; D is unclear. Germline CDR1 KGHSH, CDR2 LQKENI. This CDR3 region has 17 residues. V lost 0 bases and J lost 0, with 15 bases in between.

V is TRBV5-1 and J is TRBJ2-7; TRBD1 matches at 11 bases. The CDR3 covers 16 residues. CDR1 is SGHRS and CDR2 is YFSETQ in the germline V gene. The V gene end was trimmed by 4 bases and the J gene end by 6 bases; junction bases not matched to a gene: 12. The DNA of the CDR3 is TGCGCCAGCAGCATTTTTATCGGACAGGGGGCCGGCGAGCAGTACTTC. Its protein is CASSIFIGQGAGEQYF.

This chain uses TRBV7-9 with TRBJ2-1; D perhaps matches TRBD1 (5 bases). Trimming pared 5 bases from V and 5 bases from J, leaving 16 bases between. The CDR3 is made up of 15 amino acids. The germline CDR1 and CDR2 sequences are SEHNR and FQNEAQ (reference sequence). The CDR3 reads CASSLDRSTDNEQFF. CDR3 DNA sequence: TGTGCCAGCAGCCTCGACAGAAGTACGGACAATGAGCAGTTCTTC.

The chain carries TRBV12-5 and TRBJ2-7, with TRBD1 as a possible D gene (7 bases). Germline-derived CDR1 and CDR2 are LGHNT and FRNRAP. The CDR3 has 16 amino acids. V dropped 5 bases and J dropped 3 bases, with 20 bases sitting between them. CDR3 nucleotides: TGTGCTAGTGGTATCCCTGTACAGCAGGGGGGCTACGAGCAGTACTTC. Amino acids: CASGIPVQQGGYEQYF.

V and J are TRBV28 and TRBJ1-1, with a weak D call TRBD1 (6 bases). V was trimmed by 3 bases and J by 7 bases, leaving 12 bases between them. The germline V gene has CDR1 MDHEN and CDR2 SYDVKM. This CDR3 spans 13 amino acids. The CDR3 DNA is TGTGCCAGCAGTTTCCGAACAGGGTTTGAAGCTTTCTTT. This translates into CASSFRTGFEAFF.

V is TRBV3-1 (or the pseudogene TRBV3-2) and J is TRBJ2-3; D is perhaps TRBD2 (5 bases). The CDR3 sequence is 13 residues long. The V gene lost 4 bases and the J gene lost 2 bases, with 7 bases spanning the gap. Germline values: CDR1 LGHDT, CDR2 YNNKEL (reference sequence). The CDR3 region is CASSPGITDTQYF. CDR3 sequence (DNA): TGTGCCAGCAGCCCGGGGATCACAGATACGCAGTATTTT.

V gene TRBV6-5 combines with J gene TRBJ2-7, with D perhaps TRBD2 (6 bases). Between the trimmed V and J ends, which lost 9 bases and 4 bases, there was a span of 19 bases. The CDR3 extends over 14 amino acids. Looked up from germline, CDR1 is MNHEY and CDR2 is SVGAGI. The CDR3 loop is CASGEAGFSYEQYF. The CDR3 DNA reads TGTGCCAGTGGGGAGGCAGGGTTCTCTTACGAGCAGTACTTC.

This chain joins TRBV9 and TRBJ1-4, with TRBD1 matching 11 bases. There are 15 residues in the CDR3. V was pared by 0 bases and J by 7 bases, with 2 bases of the junction left unmatched. The germline V gene encodes CDR1 SGDLS and CDR2 YYNGEE. This chain's CDR3 is CASSVDGTGGEKLFF. For the CDR3, the DNA is TGTGCCAGCAGCGTAGATGGGACAGGGGGTGAAAAACTGTTTTTT.

The chain combines TRBV25-1 with TRBJ2-1; weak D call: TRBD2 (7 bases). Germline V gene sequence: CDR1 MGHDK, CDR2 SYGVNS. Trimming left V 7 bases short and J 3 bases short, with 16 bases between. CDR3 length equals 15 residues. This CDR3 is CASNGGGGNYNEQFF. The CDR3 DNA sequence: TGTGCCAGCAATGGGGGCGGGGGCAACTACAATGAGCAGTTCTTC.

The genes are TRBV7-9 and TRBJ1-4; TRBD1 aligns across 10 bases. Germline CDR1 is SEHNR and CDR2 is FQNEAQ (reference sequence). The CDR3 totals 14 residues. The V segment lost 5 bases and the J segment 7 bases; nucleotides outside the gene matches: 4. The DNA of the CDR3 is TGTGCCAGCAGCCCGAGGGACAGGGGTGAAAAACTGTTTTTT. It encodes CASSPRDRGEKLFF.

The gene calls are TRBV2 and TRBJ1-4; possibly TRBD1 for D (6 bases). The CDR3 length is 14 residues. V was trimmed by 6 bases and J by 1 base, leaving 9 bases between them. Germline V gene lookup returns CDR1 SNHLY and CDR2 FYNNEI. CDR3 sequence: CASRSRGTNEKLFF. As DNA, the CDR3 is TGTGCCAGCAGATCCAGGGGAACTAATGAAAAACTGTTTTTT.

The chain carries TRBV2 and TRBJ1-2; TRBD1 agrees at 7 bases. The CDR3 contains 12 residues. CDR1 SNHLY and CDR2 FYNNEI come from the germline V gene. The V and J ends lost 4 bases and 8 bases, in that order; junction bases with no gene match: 4. In nucleotides, the CDR3 is TGTGCCAGCAGTGGACAGGGAATAGGCTACACCTTC. This codes for CASSGQGIGYTF.

The chain is built from TRBV10-1 and TRBJ1-6, with 7 bases that match TRBD1. The CDR3 contains 17 residues. CDR1 WNHNN and CDR2 SYGVQD come from the germline V gene (reference sequence). The V gene end was trimmed by 6 bases and the J gene end by 0 bases; junction bases not matched to a gene: 8. CDR3 in amino acids: CASSKRQGVSYNSPLHF. In DNA, the CDR3 is TGCGCCAGCAGCAAACGACAGGGAGTCTCCTATAATTCACCCCTCCACTTT.

The V gene is TRBV5-4, the J gene TRBJ2-2; TRBD2 matches 8 bases. Germline values: CDR1 SGHNT, CDR2 YYREEE (reference sequence). The CDR3 runs 17 residues. The V segment lost 4 bases and the J segment 2 bases; nucleotides outside the gene matches: 10. The CDR3 protein is CASSPRVAGGNTGELFF. CDR3 DNA sequence: TGTGCCAGCAGCCCCCGAGTCGCGGGGGGCAACACCGGGGAGCTGTTTTTT.

The chain employs TRBV28 and TRBJ1-5, with 7 nucleotides matching TRBD1. The CDR3 runs to 16 residues. Germline V gene data show CDR1 as MDHEN and CDR2 as SYDVKM. V lost 5 bases and J lost 5; bases outside the gene matches: 12. The CDR3 nucleotides read TGTGCCAGCAGTCACCTTACAGGGGTGGGCGATCAGCCCCAGCATTTT. It yields the protein CASSHLTGVGDQPQHF.

This chain connects TRBV29-1 to TRBJ1-1; TRBD1 agrees at 7 bases. The V gene end was trimmed by 5 bases and the J gene end by 5 bases; junction bases not matched to a gene: 11. CDR1 and CDR2 from the germline V gene are SQVTM and ANQGSEA. CDR3 size: 14 residues. This CDR3 reads CSVPYAGQKTEAFF. DNA for the CDR3: TGCAGCGTTCCCTACGCGGGACAGAAAACTGAAGCTTTCTTT.

The genes are TRBV19 and TRBJ1-1; 8 nucleotides align to TRBD1. Germline-derived CDR1 and CDR2 are LNHDA and SQIVND (reference sequence). Losses at the gene ends were 5 bases for V and 0 bases for J; bases not matched to a gene: 8. The CDR3 totals 16 residues. Here the CDR3 DNA reads TGTGCCAGTAGTTTTAGACAGGGGTACATGAACACTGAAGCTTTCTTT. It yields the protein CASSFRQGYMNTEAFF.

The table lists this clone with a count of one. This chain links TRBV11-3 with TRBJ2-7; tentative D call: TRBD1 (6 bases). This CDR3 is 14 amino acids long. Trimming removed 1 base at V and 3 bases at J, with 10 bases between. Germline V gene sequence: CDR1 SGHNT, CDR2 YENEEA. CDR3: CASSLGGRGYEQYF. The CDR3 DNA reads TGTGCCAGCAGCTTAGGCGGCAGGGGCTACGAGCAGTACTTC. Combining the CDR3 with reference TRBV11-3 and TRBJ2-7 gives the whole variable domain EAGVVQSPRYKIIEKKQPVAFWCNPISGHNTLYWYLQNLGQGPELLIRYENEEAVDDSQLPKDRFSAERLKGVDSTLKIQPAELGDSAVYLCASSLGGRGYEQYFGPGTRLTVT.